This T cell receptor beta chain is drawn from a study of OX40 agonist ivuxolimab in advanced cancers. Turning to the overall study: Ivuxolimab was a fully human IgG2 agonistic monoclonal antibody targeting the costimulatory receptor OX40 (CD134). Intravenous ivuxolimab was administered to patients every 2 weeks at six dose levels: 0.01, 0.1, 0.3, 1.5, 3 and 10 mg/kg. Of the roughly 52 dose-escalation patients, hepatocellular carcinoma was present in about 20, melanoma in approximately 15, renal cell carcinoma in 9 and head and neck cancer in 9. In the dose-escalation cohort, 75% to 85% of patients were male, and the mean age was around 65 years with a range of about 20 to 80. Prior anti-PD-1, anti-PD-L1 or anti-CTLA-4 therapy was permitted, and 40% to 50% of dose-escalation patients had received checkpoint inhibitors. Partial responses were achieved by three dose-escalation patients, of whom one had hepatocellular carcinoma and two had cutaneous melanoma. The purpose of peripheral TCRbeta sequencing was to test whether ivuxolimab changed TCR sequence diversity and led to clonal T-cell expansion. The paper reports the monotherapy dose-escalation portion (N = 52 patients) of the phase I ivuxolimab trial. General findings and caveats noted by the study authors: After ivuxolimab, CD8+ T cells had more expanded clones than CD4+ T cells on average. In partial responders in the 0.1-3.0 mg/kg groups, normalized peripheral clonal expansion was found to be among the lowest, especially among CD8+ T cells. At doses from 0.1 to 3.0 mg/kg, clonal expansion was seen in both CD4+ and CD8+ blood T cells between baseline and week 6. Low levels of normalized T-cell clonal expansion were also seen in some patients who did not respond. Which antigens the clonally expanded peripheral T cells were specific for was not determined.

With regard to this clone: The target of this receptor is not known. One base away there is no much larger clone; base qualities are not given.

Patients with a history of autoimmune disease or receiving systemic immunosuppression were excluded from the trial. Peripheral blood for TCR sequencing was collected from all dose cohorts at baseline, on cycle 4 day 1, and on cycle 7 day 1. Samples came from an open-label, multicenter, first-in-human phase I dose-escalation trial of ivuxolimab. The trial enrolled adults with locally advanced or metastatic head and neck squamous cell, hepatocellular, melanoma or renal cell carcinoma. Before TCR sequencing, CD4+ and CD8+ T cells were separately sorted from peripheral blood. For sequencing of the TCRbeta CDR3 region, genomic DNA was extracted from the sorted cells. The immunoSEQ Assay was used to sequence the TCRbeta CDR3 regions. TCRdb re-hosts the immuneACCESS table, in-frame sequences only. Its copies lack some clones; in the studies checked, an unresolved V gene accounts for under half of them, and the cause for the rest is not known. This sample gives about 80,000 clones in total; 92% of them show up just once. The top ten clonotypes cover 8.5% to 9% of the sample.

The CDR3, cysteine through phenylalanine, is 15 amino acids long. Solely the CDR3 DNA is kept, with 45 bases framed from the first base. Trimming removed 0 bases from V and 2 bases from J, leaving 11 bases between the germline ends. CDR1 MNHEY and CDR2 SVGAGI were looked up in the germline V gene. The sequences come from CD4+ or CD8+ T cells sorted from blood, collected in a trial of the OX40 agonist ivuxolimab. The chain uses TRBV6-5 and TRBJ2-7; the D gene is unclear. The TCR sequence derives from an adult with an advanced solid tumor such as melanoma, head and neck, liver or kidney cancer. The CDR3: CASSYSTPATYEQYF. The DNA sequence is as follows: TGTGCCAGCAGTTACTCGACCCCAGCTACCTACGAGCAGTACTTC.